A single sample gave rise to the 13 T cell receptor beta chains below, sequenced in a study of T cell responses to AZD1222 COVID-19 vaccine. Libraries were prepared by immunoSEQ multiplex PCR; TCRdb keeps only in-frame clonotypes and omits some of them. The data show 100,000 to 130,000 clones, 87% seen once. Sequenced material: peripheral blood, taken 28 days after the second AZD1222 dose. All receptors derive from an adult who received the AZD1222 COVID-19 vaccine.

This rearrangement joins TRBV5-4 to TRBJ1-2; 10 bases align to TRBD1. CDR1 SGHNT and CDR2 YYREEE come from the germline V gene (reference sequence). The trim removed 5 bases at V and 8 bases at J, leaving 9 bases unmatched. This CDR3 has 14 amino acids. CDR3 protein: CASSSPGTGEGYTF. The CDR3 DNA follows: TGTGCCAGCAGTTCCCCCGGGACAGGGGAGGGCTACACCTTC.

CDR3 nucleotide sequence: TGTGCCAGCAGCTGGCCCAACACTGAAGCTTTCTTT. Its protein product is CASSWPNTEAFF. The gene calls are TRBV13 and TRBJ1-1; D gene uncertain. CDR3 length: 12 amino acids. V was trimmed by 4 bases and J by 2 bases, leaving 5 bases between them. Per germline, CDR1 PRHDT and CDR2 FYEKMQ (reference sequence).

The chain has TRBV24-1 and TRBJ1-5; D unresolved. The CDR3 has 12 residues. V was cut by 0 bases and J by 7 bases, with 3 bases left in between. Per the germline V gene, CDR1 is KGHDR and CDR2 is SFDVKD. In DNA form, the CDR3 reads TGTGCCACCAGTGATTTGGGGCAGCCCCAGCATTTT. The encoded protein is CATSDLGQPQHF.

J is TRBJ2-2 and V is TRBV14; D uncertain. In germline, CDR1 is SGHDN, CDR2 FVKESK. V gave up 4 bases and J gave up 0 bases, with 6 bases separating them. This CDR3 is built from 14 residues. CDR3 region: CASSRQANTGELFF. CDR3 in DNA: TGTGCCAGCAGCCGGCAGGCGAACACCGGGGAGCTGTTTTTT.

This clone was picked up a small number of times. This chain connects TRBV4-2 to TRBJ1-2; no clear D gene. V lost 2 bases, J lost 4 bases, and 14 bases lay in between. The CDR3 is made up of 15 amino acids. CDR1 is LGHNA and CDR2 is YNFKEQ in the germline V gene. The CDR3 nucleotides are TGTGCCAGCAGCCAACCCCAAACGGGCCTCTATGGCTACACCTTC. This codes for CASSQPQTGLYGYTF.

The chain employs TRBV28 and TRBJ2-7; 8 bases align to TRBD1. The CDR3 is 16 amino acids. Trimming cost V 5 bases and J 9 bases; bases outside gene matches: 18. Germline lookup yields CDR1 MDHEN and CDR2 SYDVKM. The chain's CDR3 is CASSGVGDRTLRGQYF. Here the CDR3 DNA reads TGTGCCAGCAGTGGGGTCGGGGACAGGACCTTACGTGGGCAGTACTTC.

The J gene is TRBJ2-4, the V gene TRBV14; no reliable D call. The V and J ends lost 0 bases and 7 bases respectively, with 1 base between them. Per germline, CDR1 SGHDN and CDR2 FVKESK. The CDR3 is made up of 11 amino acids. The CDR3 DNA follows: TGTGCCAGCAGCCAAGATAACATTCAGTACTTC. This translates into CASSQDNIQYF.

In DNA form, the CDR3 reads TGTGCCAGCAGTACCCCGGGCCAAGGGAACTATGGCTACACCTTC. It encodes CASSTPGQGNYGYTF. This sequence joins TRBV6-5 and TRBJ1-2; D gene ambiguous. V was shortened by 5 bases and J by 2 bases, with 15 bases between the two germline ends. The CDR3 extends over 15 amino acids. The V gene's germline CDR1 is MNHEY and CDR2 SVGAGI.

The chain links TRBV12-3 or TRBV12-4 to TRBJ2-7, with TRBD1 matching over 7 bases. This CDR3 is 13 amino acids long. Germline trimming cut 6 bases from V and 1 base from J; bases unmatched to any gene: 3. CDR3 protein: CASRRDSSYEQYF. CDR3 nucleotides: TGTGCCAGCAGACGGGACAGTTCCTACGAGCAGTACTTC.

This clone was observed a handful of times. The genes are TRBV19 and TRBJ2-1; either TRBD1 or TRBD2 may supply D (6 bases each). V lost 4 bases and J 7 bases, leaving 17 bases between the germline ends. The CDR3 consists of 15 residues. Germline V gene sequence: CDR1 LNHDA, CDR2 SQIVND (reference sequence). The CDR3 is CASSTWGLGGNEQFF. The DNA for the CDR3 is TGTGCCAGTAGTACATGGGGTTTAGGGGGGAATGAGCAGTTCTTC.

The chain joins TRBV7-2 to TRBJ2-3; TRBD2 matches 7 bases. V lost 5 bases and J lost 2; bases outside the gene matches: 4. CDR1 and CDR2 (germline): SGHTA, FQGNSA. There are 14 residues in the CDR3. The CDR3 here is CASSPRDYTDTQYF. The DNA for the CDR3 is TGTGCCAGCAGCCCTCGGGACTACACAGATACGCAGTATTTT.

The CDR3 DNA reads TGTGCTAGTGGTCAGGGGGCTGGGGCCAACGTCCTGACTTTC. This gives the protein CASGQGAGANVLTF. J is TRBJ2-6 and V is TRBV12-5; 7 bases map to TRBD1. The trim removed 5 bases at V and 2 bases at J, leaving 0 bases unmatched. The CDR3 contains 14 residues. Germline CDR1 reads LGHNT; CDR2 reads FRNRAP.

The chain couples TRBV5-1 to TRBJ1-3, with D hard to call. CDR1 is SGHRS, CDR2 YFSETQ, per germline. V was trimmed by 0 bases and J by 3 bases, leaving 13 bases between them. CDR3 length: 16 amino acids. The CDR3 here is CASSLGSGFIGNTIYF. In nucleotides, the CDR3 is TGCGCCAGCAGCTTGGGTTCGGGATTTATTGGAAACACCATATATTTT.